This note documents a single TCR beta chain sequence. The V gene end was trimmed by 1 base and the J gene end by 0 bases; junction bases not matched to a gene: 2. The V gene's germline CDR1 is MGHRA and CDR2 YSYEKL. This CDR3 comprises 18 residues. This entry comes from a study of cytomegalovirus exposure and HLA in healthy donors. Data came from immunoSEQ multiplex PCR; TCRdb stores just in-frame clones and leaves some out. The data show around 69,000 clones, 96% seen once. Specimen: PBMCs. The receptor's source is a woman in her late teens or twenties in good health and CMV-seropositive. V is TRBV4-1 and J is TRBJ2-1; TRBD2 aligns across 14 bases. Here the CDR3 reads CASSQGGLAGDSYNEQFF. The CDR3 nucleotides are TGCGCCAGCAGCCAAGGGGGACTAGCGGGAGACTCCTACAATGAGCAGTTCTTC.